This record concerns one TCR beta chain sequence. The CDR3 covers 14 residues. Trimming at V came to 4 bases and at J to 6 bases, leaving 7 bases not matched to a gene. The germline gives CDR1 KGHSH, CDR2 LQKENI. Per the authors' pipeline: Amplifying reference gene primers gave estimates of nucleated cell counts. Sequencing used immunoSEQ multiplex PCR; TCRdb keeps in-frame clones, though not all of them. The DNA was the basis for D and trimming; V, J and clone size are from that table. The table lists 15,000 to 20,000 clones, 85% to 90% of them singletons. These data come from a study of blood T cell repertoires in COVID-19. Looking at the study overall: T cells, B-cell-depleted T cells, or PBMCs provided the cDNA or gDNA that served as material.

Sequenced material: peripheral blood. This receptor was taken from a man aged 55 to 70 with active COVID-19. The chain employs TRBV18 and TRBJ2-7; TRBD1 aligns across 9 bases. The CDR3 nucleotides read TGTGCCAGCTCACAGGGACAGGGTCGGAGCGAGCAGTACTTC. This codes for CASSQGQGRSEQYF.